This TCR beta chain was found in a study of blood T cell repertoires in COVID-19. This clone showed up just a few times. Only in-frame clones appear in the TCRdb table, and some are missing; sequencing was by immunoSEQ multiplex PCR. The sample yields around 260,000 clones, approximately 85% seen once. Germline V gene lookup returns CDR1 KGHSH and CDR2 LQKENI. V dropped 4 bases and J dropped 3; count of bases not matched to a gene: 3. The CDR3 consists of 14 residues. Sequencing was carried out using PBMCs or T cells enriched from blood (not recorded which). This TCR derives from a woman aged 25 to 39 who had recovered from COVID-19. The genes are TRBV18 and TRBJ1-5, with 7 bases lining up with TRBD1. CDR3 protein: CASSLGQANQPQHF. CDR3 DNA sequence: TGTGCCAGCTCACTCGGACAGGCCAATCAGCCCCAGCATTTT.